This T cell receptor (beta chain) was identified during a study of blood T cell repertoires in COVID-19. Trimming left V 2 bases short and J 3 bases short, with 14 bases between. The CDR3 is 15 residues long. Germline lookup yields CDR1 MNHEY and CDR2 SVGAGI. Everyone who took part was roughly 18 to 89 years old, and they came from about 25 US areas. Participants had their cohort set by participant-reported clinical history. Recovered status applied to Cohort 3 donors who had two consecutive negative PCRs. It also applied to those with clearance or with symptom resolution. Assay: immunoSEQ multiplex PCR; the TCRdb copy retains only in-frame clones and omits some. The repertoire holds hundreds of thousands of clones, about nine tenths seen once, with 2.6% in the top ten.

The chain carries TRBV6-5 and TRBJ2-7; perhaps TRBD1 as D (6 bases). The specimen was PBMCs or T cells enriched from blood (not recorded which). This sequence originates from a man aged 55 to 70 who had recovered from COVID-19. CDR3 residues: CASSYPGRTVYEQYF. The CDR3 nucleotides are TGTGCCAGCAGTTACCCAGGACGGACAGTCTACGAGCAGTACTTC.